The sequence of this T cell receptor beta chain was determined in a study of blood T cell repertoires in COVID-19. Background on the study: The United States, Italy and Spain supplied acute and convalescent COVID-19 samples. Sources were T cells, B-cell-depleted T cells, or PBMCs; the material itself was cDNA or gDNA.

In the study's own analysis: Reference gene primer amplification gave nucleated cell count estimates. Clones were sequenced by immunoSEQ multiplex PCR, and TCRdb holds only the in-frame ones, with some missing. That table is the source of V, J and clone size, and D and trimming were worked out from the DNA. The repertoire holds approximately 260,000 clones, about 86% seen once, with roughly 3.6% in the top ten. This CDR3 spans 17 amino acids. Trimming took 5 bases from V and 5 from J, leaving 24 bases between them. CDR1 and CDR2 (germline): SGHTA, FQGNSA. Recruits, aged roughly 18 to 89 years, lived in some 25 US areas.

The sequenced material came from PBMCs or T cells enriched from blood (not recorded which). This TCR was recovered from a man aged 50 to 60 who had recovered from COVID-19. The rearrangement uses TRBV7-2 and TRBJ2-5, with D possibly TRBD1 on 7 matching bases. The CDR3 spells CASSLGFVGGSGETQYF. The CDR3 region has the DNA TGTGCCAGCAGCCTAGGATTTGTAGGGGGCAGCGGGGAGACCCAGTACTTC.